This T cell receptor beta chain was identified during a study of blood T cells in healthy people across ages. Germline V gives CDR1 SGHDN, CDR2 FVKESK. This CDR3 is built from 13 residues. Trimming took off 1 base at V and 4 bases at J, with 5 bases between the two ends. It was with a sample-barcoded 5' primer and a J-beta primer mix that a second PCR of roughly 7 to 12 cycles was run. A tag from a template-switch adaptor with 12 random nucleotides marked each cDNA molecule. Researchers report that each sample yielded at least 3 million CDR3-containing paired-end reads. TCRdb processed the 5' RACE reads anew with MiXCR; each CDR3 protein has one entry. This table has 650,000 to 1,000,000 distinct CDR3 sequences, 35% to 40% appearing once. In each sample, at least 6.5 million PBMCs were isolated. Total RNA extracted from each sample amounted to at least 5 micrograms. This clonotype was counted only a few times.

Sample: blood. The clonotype comes from a man between 18 and 29 years old in good health. The chain joins TRBV14 to TRBJ2-1; D uncertain. CDR3 DNA sequence: TGTGCCAGCAGCCAAGTAGGGTACAATGAGCAGTTCTTC. Its translation is CASSQVGYNEQFF.